The source of this T cell receptor (beta chain) is a study of blood T cells in healthy people across ages. Comments on this clonotype: What it recognizes is unknown.

Findings of the study overall: Naive and antigen-experienced cells were not separated, limiting conclusive comparison. The unknown donor CMV status may have confounded expanded clonotype changes.

With a J-beta primer mix and a sample-barcoded 5' primer, a second PCR ran about 7 to 12 cycles. TCRdb re-called the 5' RACE reads through MiXCR, storing one row per CDR3 protein. This sample has approximately 1,000,000 distinct CDR3 sequences; 45% occur once, and the top ten carry approximately 19%. There were healthy Caucasian individuals from Russia, aged roughly 6 to 100, serving as donors. The extraction recovered at least 5 micrograms of total RNA per sample. V was cut by 2 bases and J by 2 bases, with 16 bases left in between. The CDR3 sequence is 16 residues long. Per the germline V gene, CDR1 is PRHDT and CDR2 is FYEKMQ (reference sequence).

The sequence was collected from a woman aged 55-69 years in good health. The chain couples TRBV13 to TRBJ2-7; perhaps D is TRBD1 or TRBD2 (6 bases each). The sequencing sample was made of blood. CDR3 nucleotides: TGTGCCAGCAGCTTATTGGGGGGCCCCCACACCTACGAGCAGTACTTC. It is translated as CASSLLGGPHTYEQYF.